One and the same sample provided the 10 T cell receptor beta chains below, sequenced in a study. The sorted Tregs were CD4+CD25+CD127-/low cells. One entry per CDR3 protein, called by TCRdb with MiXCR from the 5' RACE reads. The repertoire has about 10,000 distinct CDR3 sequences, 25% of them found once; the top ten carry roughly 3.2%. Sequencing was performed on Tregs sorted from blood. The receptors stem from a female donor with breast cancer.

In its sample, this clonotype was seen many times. For the CDR3, the DNA is TGTGCCAGCAGCTTAGTCTTCGGGCAGCGCAATGAGCAGTTCTTC. It yields the protein CASSLVFGQRNEQFF. This chain joins TRBV11-2 and TRBJ2-1; D is ambiguous. Trimming took off 1 base at V and 6 bases at J, with 13 bases between the two ends. The CDR3 length is 15 residues. Germline CDR1 reads SGHAT; CDR2 reads FQNNGV.

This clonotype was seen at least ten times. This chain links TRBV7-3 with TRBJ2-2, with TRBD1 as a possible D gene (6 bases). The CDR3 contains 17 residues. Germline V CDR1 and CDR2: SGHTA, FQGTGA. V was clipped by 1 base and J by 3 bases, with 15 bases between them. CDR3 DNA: TGTGCCAGCAGCTTAATGGTTGGCAGGGGTGACACCGGGGAGCTGTTTTTT. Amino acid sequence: CASSLMVGRGDTGELFF.

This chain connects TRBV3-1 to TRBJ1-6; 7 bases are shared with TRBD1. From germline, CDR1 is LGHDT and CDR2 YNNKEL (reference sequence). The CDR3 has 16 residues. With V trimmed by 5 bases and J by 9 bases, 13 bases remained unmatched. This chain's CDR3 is CASSSLRQGEASPLHF. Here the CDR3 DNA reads TGTGCCAGCAGCTCCCTCCGACAGGGTGAGGCTTCACCCCTCCACTTT.

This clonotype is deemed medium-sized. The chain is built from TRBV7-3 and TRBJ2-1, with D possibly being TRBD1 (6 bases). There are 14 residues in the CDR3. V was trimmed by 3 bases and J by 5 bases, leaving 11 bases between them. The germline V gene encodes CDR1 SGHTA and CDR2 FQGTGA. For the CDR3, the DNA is TGTGCCAGCAGCTTTGGGACACTTGACAATGAGCAGTTCTTC. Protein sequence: CASSFGTLDNEQFF.

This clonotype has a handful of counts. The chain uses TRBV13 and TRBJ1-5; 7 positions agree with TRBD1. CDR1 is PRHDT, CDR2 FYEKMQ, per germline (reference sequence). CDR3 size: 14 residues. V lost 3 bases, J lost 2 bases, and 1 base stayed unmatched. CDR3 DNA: TGTGCCAGCAGCTTCAGGGGGGGCAATCAGCCCCAGCATTTT. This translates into CASSFRGGNQPQHF.

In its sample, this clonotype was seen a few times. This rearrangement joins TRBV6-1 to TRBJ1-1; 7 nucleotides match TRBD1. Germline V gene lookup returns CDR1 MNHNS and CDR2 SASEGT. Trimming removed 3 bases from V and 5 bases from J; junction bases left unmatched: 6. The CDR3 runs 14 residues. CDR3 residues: CASSEDRLGTEAFF. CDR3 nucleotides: TGTGCCAGCAGTGAGGACAGGCTAGGGACTGAAGCTTTCTTT.

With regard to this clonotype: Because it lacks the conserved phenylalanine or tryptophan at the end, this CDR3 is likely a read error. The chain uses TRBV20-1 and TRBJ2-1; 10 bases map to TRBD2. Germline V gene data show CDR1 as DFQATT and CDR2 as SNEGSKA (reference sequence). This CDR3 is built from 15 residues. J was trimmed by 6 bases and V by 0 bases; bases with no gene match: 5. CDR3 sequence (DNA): TGCAGTGCTAGAGACCGACTAGCGGGTAGCAATGAGCAGTTCTCC. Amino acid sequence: CSARDRLAGSNEQFS.

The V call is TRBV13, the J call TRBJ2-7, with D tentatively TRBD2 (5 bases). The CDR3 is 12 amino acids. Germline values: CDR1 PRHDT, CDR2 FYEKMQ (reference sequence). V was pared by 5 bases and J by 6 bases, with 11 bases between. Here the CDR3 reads CASSALGGEQYF. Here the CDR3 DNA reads TGTGCCAGCAGCGCCTTAGGAGGCGAGCAGTACTTC.

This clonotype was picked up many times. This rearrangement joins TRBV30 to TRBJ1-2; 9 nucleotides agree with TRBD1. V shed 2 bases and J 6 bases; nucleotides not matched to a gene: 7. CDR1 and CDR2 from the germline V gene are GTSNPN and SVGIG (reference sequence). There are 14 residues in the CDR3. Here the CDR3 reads CAWSMDRGSNGYTF. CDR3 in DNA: TGTGCCTGGAGTATGGACAGGGGATCTAATGGCTACACCTTC.

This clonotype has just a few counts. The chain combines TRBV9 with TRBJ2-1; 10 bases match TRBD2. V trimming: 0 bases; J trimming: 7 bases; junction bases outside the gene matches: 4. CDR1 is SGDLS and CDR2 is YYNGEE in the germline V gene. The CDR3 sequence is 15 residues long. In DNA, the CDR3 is TGTGCCAGCAGCGTAGAATCTAGCGGGAGTAATGAGCAGTTCTTC. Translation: CASSVESSGSNEQFF.